Detailed here is one T cell receptor beta chain. The CDR3 length is 17 residues. V lost 1 base, J lost 0 bases, and 16 bases lay in between. Looked up from germline, CDR1 is SGHNT and CDR2 is YENEEA. The data originate from a study of technical replicates of blood from a few donors. Data came from immunoSEQ multiplex PCR; TCRdb stores just in-frame clones and leaves some out. The sample has 66,000 or so clones, about 96% seen once. The sequence came from a human donor in good health. Sample: T cells isolated from PBMCs. V gene TRBV11-3 combines with J gene TRBJ2-7; no clear D. CDR3 nucleotides: TGTGCCAGCAGCTTAGTCTCTCTGACTTATTCCTCCTACGAGCAGTACTTC. Amino acids: CASSLVSLTYSSYEQYF. Using reference TRBV11-3 and TRBJ2-7 for the parts outside the CDR3, the full variable domain is EAGVVQSPRYKIIEKKQPVAFWCNPISGHNTLYWYLQNLGQGPELLIRYENEEAVDDSQLPKDRFSAERLKGVDSTLKIQPAELGDSAVYLCASSLVSLTYSSYEQYFGPGTRLTVT.